Listed here is a single TCR beta chain. The sample comes from a study of blood T cell repertoires in COVID-19. Whole-study context: Sample material is recorded as cDNA or gDNA derived from T cells, B-cell-depleted T cells, or PBMCs.

V trimming: 11 bases; J trimming: 7 bases; junction bases outside the gene matches: 9. The CDR3 spans 14 residues. In the original workflow: Nucleated cell counts were estimated from reference gene primer amplification. This table comes from immunoSEQ multiplex PCR, and its TCRdb copy is limited to in-frame clones, with some not included. That table supplies the V and J calls and clone size; D and trimming were determined from the DNA. Here the sample spans some 110,000 clones, around nine tenths being singletons. The sequence derives from a man aged 35 to 55 with acute or convalescent COVID-19. Sequencing used peripheral blood. The chain has TRBV23-1 and TRBJ1-6; 9 bases agree with TRBD1. TRBV23-1 is sorted into the ORF group, with uncertain function. The CDR3 here is CAYFEDRGNSPLHF. The CDR3 DNA reads as TGCGCCTATTTCGAGGACAGGGGAAATTCACCCCTCCACTTT.